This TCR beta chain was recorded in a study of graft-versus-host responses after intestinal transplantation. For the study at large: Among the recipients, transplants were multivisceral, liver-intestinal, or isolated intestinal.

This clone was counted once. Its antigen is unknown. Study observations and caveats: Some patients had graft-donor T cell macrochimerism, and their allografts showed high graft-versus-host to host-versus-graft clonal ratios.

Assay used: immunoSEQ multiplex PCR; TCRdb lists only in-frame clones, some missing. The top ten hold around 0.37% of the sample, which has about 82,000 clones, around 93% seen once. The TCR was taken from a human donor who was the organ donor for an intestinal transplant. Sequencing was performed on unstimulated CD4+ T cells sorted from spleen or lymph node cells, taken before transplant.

In nucleotides, the CDR3 is TGTGCCAGCAGCCAGGGGGACAGGGGGTTATACAATGAGCAGTTCTTC. It is translated as CASSQGDRGLYNEQFF. The V gene is TRBV4-2, the J gene TRBJ2-1; 11 bases are shared with TRBD1. Germline V CDR1 and CDR2: LGHNA, YNFKEQ. The CDR3 is made up of 16 amino acids. Trimming at V came to 3 bases and at J to 4 bases, leaving 5 bases not matched to a gene.